The next 15 T cell receptor beta chains were all read from a single sample in a study of blood T cells in healthy people across ages. Through a sample-barcoded 5' primer and a J-beta primer mix, a second PCR was run for roughly 6 to 12 cycles. TCRdb redid the calling of the 5' RACE reads with MiXCR, one entry per CDR3 protein. The repertoire includes 800,000 to 950,000 distinct CDR3 sequences, 48% of them detected once, and about an eighth sits in the top ten. The sequencing sample was made of blood. The receptors come from a man younger than 40 in good health.

The chain uses TRBV12-3 or TRBV12-4 and TRBJ2-5; D not resolved. Trimming took 7 bases from V and 4 from J, leaving 7 bases between them. This CDR3 contains 11 residues. This CDR3 reads CASTSSETQYF. In nucleotides, the CDR3 is TGTGCCAGCACCTCCTCAGAGACCCAGTACTTC.

This clonotype has more than one count but fewer than ten. J is TRBJ2-3 and V is TRBV6-5; D not resolved. The CDR3 spans 14 residues. V lost 1 base and J 3 bases, leaving 8 bases between the germline ends. The germline gives CDR1 MNHEY, CDR2 SVGAGI. The CDR3 here is CASSYYTATDTQYF. Here the CDR3 DNA reads TGTGCCAGCAGTTACTACACAGCAACAGATACGCAGTATTTT.

On this clonotype itself: An end of the junction differs from the germline gene, which may be a read error. The V and J genes are TRBV3-1 and TRBJ2-7; D not certain. CDR3 length: 13 residues. The V gene's germline CDR1 is LGHDT and CDR2 YNNKEL (reference sequence). The CDR3 loop is CAGSQTNIYEQYF. The CDR3 nucleotides read TGTGCCGGCAGCCAAACAAATATCTACGAGCAGTACTTC.

The rearrangement links TRBV29-1 to TRBJ2-5, with no clear D. This CDR3 has 11 residues. Trimming removed 0 bases from V and 12 bases from J, with 11 bases in between. The germline gives CDR1 SQVTM, CDR2 ANQGSEA. CDR3 nucleotides: TGCAGCGTTGAAGAAGCCCGGGTGGAGTACTTC. Translating it yields CSVEEARVEYF.

This clonotype was detected a few times. CDR3 coding DNA: TGTGCCAGCAGCTTAGGCCAGGAAAACATTCAGTACTTC. Translation: CASSLGQENIQYF. The V and J genes are TRBV7-2 and TRBJ2-4, with D hard to call. The germline V and J ends were trimmed by 1 base and 5 bases, with 6 bases remaining between them. The CDR3 spans 13 residues. Germline V gene sequence: CDR1 SGHTA, CDR2 FQGNSA.

The chain links TRBV20-1 to TRBJ1-2, with D possibly matching TRBD1 (6 bases). CDR1 is DFQATT and CDR2 is SNEGSKA in the germline V gene (reference sequence). Trimming pared 1 base from V and 8 bases from J, leaving 11 bases between. The CDR3 contains 12 residues. This CDR3 is CSARAFGGGYTF. CDR3 in DNA: TGCAGTGCTAGAGCCTTCGGGGGCGGCTACACCTTC.

The chain carries TRBV28 and TRBJ2-1; 10 bases match TRBD2. Germline trimming cut 6 bases from V and 0 bases from J; bases unmatched to any gene: 5. This CDR3 contains 16 residues. The germline CDR1 and CDR2 sequences are MDHEN and SYDVKM. CDR3 in amino acids: CASSLLAGGSYNEQFF. CDR3 nucleotide sequence: TGTGCCAGCAGCCTGTTAGCGGGGGGCTCCTACAATGAGCAGTTCTTC. Full variable domain (rest looked up from reference TRBV28 and TRBJ2-1): DVKVTQSSRYLVKRTGEKVFLECVQDMDHENMFWYRQDPGLGLRLIYFSYDVKMKEKGDIPEGYSVSREKKERFSLILESASTNQTSMYLCASSLLAGGSYNEQFFGPGTRLTVL.

There are a few counts of this clonotype. The chain uses TRBV5-1 and TRBJ2-1, with D unresolved. Trimming removed 2 bases from V and 7 bases from J, with 7 bases in between. Germline loops: CDR1 SGHRS, CDR2 YFSETQ. This CDR3 has 12 residues. The CDR3 sequence is CASSFDMNEQFF. In DNA, the CDR3 is TGCGCCAGCAGCTTCGACATGAATGAGCAGTTCTTC.

Regarding this clonotype: This sequence may be a read error, since a much larger clone differs from it by one base. The chain uses TRBV27 and TRBJ2-1; TRBD1 might be the D (6 bases). Per the germline V gene, CDR1 is MNHEY and CDR2 is SMNVEV (reference sequence). The CDR3 sequence is 17 residues long. The V gene lost 4 bases and the J gene lost 0 bases, with 16 bases spanning the gap. CDR3 DNA: TGTGCCAGCAGTTCATCCCGACAGGTACGCTCCTACAATGAGCAGTTCTTC. This translates into CASSSSRQVRSYNEQFF.

The chain is built from TRBV11-3 and TRBJ2-5, with TRBD1 as a possible D gene (5 bases). Trimming removed 6 bases from V and 4 bases from J, with 12 bases in between. The CDR3 is made up of 13 amino acids. Germline CDR1 and CDR2: SGHNT and YENEEA. The CDR3 DNA reads as TGTGCCAGCAGTAAGGGGCTAGGAGAGACCCAGTACTTC. This codes for CASSKGLGETQYF.

The V and J genes are TRBV6-6 and TRBJ2-4; D perhaps matches TRBD2 (5 bases). CDR1 and CDR2 from the germline V gene are MNHNY and SVGAGI (reference sequence). The CDR3 runs 16 residues. Between the trimmed V and J ends, which lost 10 bases and 0 bases, there was a span of 19 bases. The CDR3 spells CATQKDWMLAKNIQYF. For the CDR3, the DNA is TGTGCCACCCAGAAGGACTGGATGTTAGCCAAAAACATTCAGTACTTC.

This sequence joins TRBV6-5 and TRBJ1-2; D ambiguous. V lost 2 bases to trimming and J lost 4 bases, with 14 bases between them. This CDR3 comprises 15 residues. Germline CDR1 and CDR2: MNHEY and SVGAGI. CDR3 coding DNA: TGTGCCAGCAGTTACCGGGTCTTACCACTCTATGGCTACACCTTC. It yields the protein CASSYRVLPLYGYTF.

This clonotype has a handful of counts. V gene TRBV4-3 combines with J gene TRBJ1-2; no firm D call. Trimming took off 0 bases at V and 8 bases at J, with 10 bases between the two ends. The CDR3 is 13 amino acids. Germline-derived CDR1 and CDR2 are LGHNA and YSLEER. The CDR3 spells CASSQETGRGYTF. Here the CDR3 DNA reads TGCGCCAGCAGCCAAGAGACTGGACGGGGCTACACCTTC.

This clonotype was detected only once. The genes are TRBV27 and TRBJ2-1; weak D call: TRBD1 (5 bases). The ends were cut back, 5 bases at V and 5 bases at J, with 13 bases in the middle. Germline loops: CDR1 MNHEY, CDR2 SMNVEV (reference sequence). The length of the CDR3 is 14 residues. As DNA, the CDR3 is TGTGCCAGCAGTGTCCAGGGTAAACACAATGAGCAGTTCTTC. This codes for CASSVQGKHNEQFF.

With respect to this clonotype: This clone may be a read error of a much larger clone one base away. J is TRBJ2-1 and V is TRBV29-1, with a tentative D call TRBD1 (5 bases). The V gene's germline CDR1 is SQVTM and CDR2 ANQGSEA. Trimming removed 8 bases at V and 1 base at J, with 15 bases between. The length of the CDR3 is 14 residues. In DNA, the CDR3 is TGCAGCCCGACAGCCCCTACTTCCTACAATGAGCAGTTCTTC. The encoded protein is CSPTAPTSYNEQFF.